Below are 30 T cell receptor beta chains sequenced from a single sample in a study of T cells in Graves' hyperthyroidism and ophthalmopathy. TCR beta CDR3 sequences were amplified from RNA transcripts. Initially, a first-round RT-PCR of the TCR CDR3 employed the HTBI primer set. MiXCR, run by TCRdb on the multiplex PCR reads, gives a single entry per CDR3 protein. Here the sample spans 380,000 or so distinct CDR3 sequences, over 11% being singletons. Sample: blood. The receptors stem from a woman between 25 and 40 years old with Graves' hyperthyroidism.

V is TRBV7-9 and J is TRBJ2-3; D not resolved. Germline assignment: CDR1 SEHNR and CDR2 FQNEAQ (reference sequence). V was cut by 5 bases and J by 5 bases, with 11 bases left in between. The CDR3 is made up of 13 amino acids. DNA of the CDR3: TGTGCCAGCAGCAAAATACTAATAGATACGCAGTATTTT. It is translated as CASSKILIDTQYF.

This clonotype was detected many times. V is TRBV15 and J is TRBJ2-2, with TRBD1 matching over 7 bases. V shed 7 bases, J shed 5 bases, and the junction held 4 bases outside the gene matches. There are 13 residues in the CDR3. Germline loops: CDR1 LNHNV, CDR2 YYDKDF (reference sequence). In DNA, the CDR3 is TGTGCCACCACGACAGGGAGTACCGGGGAGCTGTTTTTT. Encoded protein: CATTTGSTGELFF.

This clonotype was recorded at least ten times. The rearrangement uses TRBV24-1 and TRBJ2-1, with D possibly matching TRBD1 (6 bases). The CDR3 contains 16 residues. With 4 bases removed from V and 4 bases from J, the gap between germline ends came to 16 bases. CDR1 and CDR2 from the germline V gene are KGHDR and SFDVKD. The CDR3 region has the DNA TGTGCCACCAGTGAGTCCGGACAGCAAGATTACAATGAGCAGTTCTTC. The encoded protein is CATSESGQQDYNEQFF.

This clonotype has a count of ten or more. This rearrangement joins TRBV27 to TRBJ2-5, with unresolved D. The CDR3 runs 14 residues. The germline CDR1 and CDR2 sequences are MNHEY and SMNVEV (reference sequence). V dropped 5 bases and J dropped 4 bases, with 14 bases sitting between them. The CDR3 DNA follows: TGTGCCAGCAGTAGTGACCCGGTGGGAGAGACCCAGTACTTC. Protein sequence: CASSSDPVGETQYF.

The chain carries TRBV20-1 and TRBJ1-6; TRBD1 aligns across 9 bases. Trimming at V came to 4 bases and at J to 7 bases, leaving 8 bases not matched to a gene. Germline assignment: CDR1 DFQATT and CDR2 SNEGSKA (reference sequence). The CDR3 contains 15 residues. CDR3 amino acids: CSATISGTGNSPLHF. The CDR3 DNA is TGCAGTGCTACTATTTCCGGGACAGGGAATTCACCCCTCCACTTT.

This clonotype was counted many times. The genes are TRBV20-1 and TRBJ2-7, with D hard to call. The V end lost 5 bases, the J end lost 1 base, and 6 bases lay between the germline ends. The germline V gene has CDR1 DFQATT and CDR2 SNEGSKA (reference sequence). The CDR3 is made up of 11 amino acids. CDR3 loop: CSAPESYEQYF. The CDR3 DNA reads TGCAGTGCTCCCGAATCCTACGAGCAGTACTTC.

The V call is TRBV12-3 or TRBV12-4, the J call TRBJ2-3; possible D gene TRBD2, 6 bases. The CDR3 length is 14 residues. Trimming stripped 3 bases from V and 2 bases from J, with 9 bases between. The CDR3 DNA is TGTGCCAGCAGTTTGGAGGGAACCACAGATACGCAGTATTTT. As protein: CASSLEGTTDTQYF.

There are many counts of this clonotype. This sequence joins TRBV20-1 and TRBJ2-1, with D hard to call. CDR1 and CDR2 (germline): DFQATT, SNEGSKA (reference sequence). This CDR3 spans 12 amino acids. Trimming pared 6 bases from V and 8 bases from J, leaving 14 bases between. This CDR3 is CSAPFEVDEQFF. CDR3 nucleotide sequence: TGCAGTGCCCCATTCGAGGTCGATGAGCAGTTCTTC.

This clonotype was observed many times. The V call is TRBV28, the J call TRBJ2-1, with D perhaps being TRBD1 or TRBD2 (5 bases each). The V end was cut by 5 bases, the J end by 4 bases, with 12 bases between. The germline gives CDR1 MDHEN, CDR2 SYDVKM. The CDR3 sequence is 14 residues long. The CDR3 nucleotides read TGTGCCAGCAGTGCCGGGACCCGGTACAATGAGCAGTTCTTC. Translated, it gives CASSAGTRYNEQFF.

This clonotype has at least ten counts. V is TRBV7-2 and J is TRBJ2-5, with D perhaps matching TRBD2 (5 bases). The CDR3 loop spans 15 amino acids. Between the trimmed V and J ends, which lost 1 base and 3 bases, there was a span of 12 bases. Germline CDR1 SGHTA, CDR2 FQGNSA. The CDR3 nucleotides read TGTGCCAGCAGCTTAGGGGGAGAACGGGAAGAGACCCAGTACTTC. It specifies CASSLGGEREETQYF.

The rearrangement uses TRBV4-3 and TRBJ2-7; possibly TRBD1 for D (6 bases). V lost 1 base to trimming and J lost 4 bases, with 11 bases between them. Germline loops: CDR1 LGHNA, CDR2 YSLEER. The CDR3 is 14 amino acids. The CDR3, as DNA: TGCGCCAGCAGCCAAGGAACAGGGAAGTACGAGCAGTACTTC. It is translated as CASSQGTGKYEQYF.

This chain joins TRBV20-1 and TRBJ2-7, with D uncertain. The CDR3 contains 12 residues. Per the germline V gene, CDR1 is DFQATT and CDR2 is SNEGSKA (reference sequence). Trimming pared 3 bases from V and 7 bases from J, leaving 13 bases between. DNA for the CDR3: TGCAGTGCTAGGGCTGGAGCTGGGGAGCAGTACTTC. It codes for CSARAGAGEQYF.

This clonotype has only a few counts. The chain's CDR3 is CASRRLASGRGGVRRETQYF. The CDR3 DNA sequence: TGTGCCAGCAGACGCCTGGCGAGCGGGAGGGGGGGAGTAAGGCGAGAGACCCAGTACTTC. The rearrangement links TRBV6-2 or TRBV6-3 to TRBJ2-5, with 10 nucleotides matching TRBD2. With 6 bases clipped from V and 4 bases from J, the junction kept 23 bases outside the gene matches. Germline V gene lookup returns CDR1 MNHEY and CDR2 SVGEGT. This CDR3 is 20 amino acids long.

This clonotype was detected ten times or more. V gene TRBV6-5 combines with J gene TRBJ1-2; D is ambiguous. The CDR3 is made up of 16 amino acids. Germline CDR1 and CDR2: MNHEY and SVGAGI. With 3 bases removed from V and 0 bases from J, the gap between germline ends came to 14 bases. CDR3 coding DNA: TGTGCCAGCAGTTATGCCCGGGGAAGGGCTAACTATGGCTACACCTTC. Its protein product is CASSYARGRANYGYTF.

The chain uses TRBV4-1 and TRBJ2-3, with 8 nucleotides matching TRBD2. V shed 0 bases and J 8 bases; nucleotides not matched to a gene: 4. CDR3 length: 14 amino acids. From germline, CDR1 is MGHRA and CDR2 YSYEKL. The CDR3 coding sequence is TGCGCCAGCAGCCAAGAACTGCGGGGGGCTACGCAGTATTTT. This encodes CASSQELRGATQYF.

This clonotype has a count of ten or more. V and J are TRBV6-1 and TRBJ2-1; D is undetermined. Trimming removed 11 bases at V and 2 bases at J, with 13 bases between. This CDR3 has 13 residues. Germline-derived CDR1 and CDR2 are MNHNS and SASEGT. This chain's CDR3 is CADWWNPYNEQFF. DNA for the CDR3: TGTGCCGACTGGTGGAATCCCTACAATGAGCAGTTCTTC.

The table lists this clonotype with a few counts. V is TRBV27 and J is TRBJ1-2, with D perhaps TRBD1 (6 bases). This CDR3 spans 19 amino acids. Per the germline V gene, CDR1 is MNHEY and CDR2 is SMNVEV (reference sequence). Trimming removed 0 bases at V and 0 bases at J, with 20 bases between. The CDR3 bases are TGTGCCAGCAGTTTATCGGGGGGGGGCACCAGGGCCACTAACTATGGCTACACCTTC. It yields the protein CASSLSGGGTRATNYGYTF.

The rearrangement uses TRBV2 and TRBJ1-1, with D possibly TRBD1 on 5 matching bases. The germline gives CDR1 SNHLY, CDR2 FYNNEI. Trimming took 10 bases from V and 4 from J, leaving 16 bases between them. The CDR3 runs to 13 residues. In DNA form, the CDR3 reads TGTGCCACCCACCGGGACCCGGGCACTGAAGCTTTCTTT. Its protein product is CATHRDPGTEAFF.

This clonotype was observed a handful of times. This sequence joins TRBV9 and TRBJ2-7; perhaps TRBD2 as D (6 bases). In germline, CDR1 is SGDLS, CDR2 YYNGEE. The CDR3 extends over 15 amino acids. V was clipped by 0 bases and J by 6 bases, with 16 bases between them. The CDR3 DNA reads TGTGCCAGCAGCGTAGGTTGGGAGGCCAGCGTCGAGCAGTACTTC. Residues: CASSVGWEASVEQYF.

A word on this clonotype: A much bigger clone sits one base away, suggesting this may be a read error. CDR3 sequence reads: CSARTSGGTDTQYF. CDR3 sequence (DNA): TGCAGCGCCCGGACTAGCGGGGGCACAGATACGCAGTATTTT. The J gene is TRBJ2-3, the V gene TRBV29-1; 12 bases are a match to TRBD2. CDR1 SQVTM and CDR2 ANQGSEA come from the germline V gene. The V and J ends lost 7 bases and 1 base, in that order; junction bases with no gene match: 3. The CDR3 has 14 amino acids.

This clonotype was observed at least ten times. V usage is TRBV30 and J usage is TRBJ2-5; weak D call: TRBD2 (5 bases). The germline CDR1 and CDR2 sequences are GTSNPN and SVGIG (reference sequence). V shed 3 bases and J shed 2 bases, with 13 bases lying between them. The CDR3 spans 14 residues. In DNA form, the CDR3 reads TGTGCCTGGAGCGCCGGACTTGGACAAGAGACCCAGTACTTC. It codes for CAWSAGLGQETQYF.

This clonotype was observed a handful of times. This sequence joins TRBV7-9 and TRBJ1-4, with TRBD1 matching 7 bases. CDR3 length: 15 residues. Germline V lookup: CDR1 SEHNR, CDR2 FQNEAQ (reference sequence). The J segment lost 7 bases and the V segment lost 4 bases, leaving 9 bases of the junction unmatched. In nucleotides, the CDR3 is TGTGCCAGCAGCTCCTCTGGGGGGACAGTTGAAAAACTGTTTTTT. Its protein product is CASSSSGGTVEKLFF.

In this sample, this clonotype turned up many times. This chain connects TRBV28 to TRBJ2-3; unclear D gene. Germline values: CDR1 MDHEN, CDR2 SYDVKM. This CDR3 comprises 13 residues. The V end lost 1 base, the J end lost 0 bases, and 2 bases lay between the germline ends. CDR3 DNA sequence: TGTGCCAGCAGTTTATCGAGCACAGATACGCAGTATTTT. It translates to CASSLSSTDTQYF.

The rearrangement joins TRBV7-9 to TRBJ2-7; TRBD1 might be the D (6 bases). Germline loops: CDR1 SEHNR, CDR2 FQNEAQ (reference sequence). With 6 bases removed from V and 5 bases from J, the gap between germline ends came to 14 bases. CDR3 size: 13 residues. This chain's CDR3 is CASRTTGLDEQYF. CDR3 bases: TGTGCCAGCAGGACTACAGGGTTGGACGAGCAGTACTTC.

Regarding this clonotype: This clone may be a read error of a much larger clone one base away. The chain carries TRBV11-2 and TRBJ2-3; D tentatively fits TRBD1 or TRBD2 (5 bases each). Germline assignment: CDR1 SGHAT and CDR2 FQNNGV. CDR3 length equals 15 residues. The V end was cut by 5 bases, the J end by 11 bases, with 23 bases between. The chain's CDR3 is CASSQPTLRDPMQYF. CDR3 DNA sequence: TGTGCCAGCAGCCAACCTACTCTCCGGGACCCGATGCAGTATTTT.

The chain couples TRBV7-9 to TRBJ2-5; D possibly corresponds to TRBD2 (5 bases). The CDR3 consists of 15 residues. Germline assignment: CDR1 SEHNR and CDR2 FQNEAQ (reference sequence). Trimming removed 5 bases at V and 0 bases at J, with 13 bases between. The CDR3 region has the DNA TGTGCCAGCAGCCCCGGGGTGAGCGACCAAGAGACCCAGTACTTC. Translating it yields CASSPGVSDQETQYF.

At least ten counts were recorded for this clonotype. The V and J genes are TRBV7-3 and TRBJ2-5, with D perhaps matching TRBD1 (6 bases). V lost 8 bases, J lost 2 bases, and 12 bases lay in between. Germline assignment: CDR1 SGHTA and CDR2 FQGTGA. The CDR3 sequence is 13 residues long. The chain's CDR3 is CASSRDTQETQYF. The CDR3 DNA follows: TGTGCCAGCTCGAGGGACACTCAAGAGACCCAGTACTTC.

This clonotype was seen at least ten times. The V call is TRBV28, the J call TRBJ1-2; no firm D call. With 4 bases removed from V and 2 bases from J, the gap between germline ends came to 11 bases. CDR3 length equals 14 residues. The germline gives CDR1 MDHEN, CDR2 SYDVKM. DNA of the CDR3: TGTGCCAGCAGTTCCTTGAGTATAAACTATGGCTACACCTTC. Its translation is CASSSLSINYGYTF.

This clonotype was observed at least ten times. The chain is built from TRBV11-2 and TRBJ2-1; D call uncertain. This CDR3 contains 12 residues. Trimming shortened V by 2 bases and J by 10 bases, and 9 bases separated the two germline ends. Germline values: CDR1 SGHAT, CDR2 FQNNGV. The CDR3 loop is CASSLPQAEQFF. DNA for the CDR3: TGTGCCAGCAGCTTACCCCAGGCCGAGCAGTTCTTC.

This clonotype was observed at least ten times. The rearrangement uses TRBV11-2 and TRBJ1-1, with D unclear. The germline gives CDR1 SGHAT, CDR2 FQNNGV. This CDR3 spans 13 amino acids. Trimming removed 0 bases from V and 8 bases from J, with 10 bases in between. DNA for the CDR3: TGTGCCAGCAGCTTAGATCAAGGGATGGAAGCTTTCTTT. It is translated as CASSLDQGMEAFF.